The rows below give T cell receptor beta chains drawn from one sample of a study of blood T cell repertoires in COVID-19. Generated by immunoSEQ multiplex PCR, the TCRdb table keeps only in-frame clones and is missing some. The data contain about 190,000 clones, approximately 88% of them seen just once; the ten biggest clones take up roughly 3.2%. Sequencing input: PBMCs or T cells enriched from blood (not recorded which). The receptors were gathered from a woman in her thirties who had recovered from COVID-19. CDR3s include the opening cysteine and the closing phenylalanine or tryptophan.

>TRBV12-3/TRBV12-4|TRBJ1-2
CASSLRQGYGYTF
>TRBV7-8|TRBJ2-5
CASSLGPSGTGVVQETQYF
>TRBV5-1|TRBJ2-2
CASSPGTGELFF
>TRBV7-3|TRBJ1-6
CASSLQGRDEPLHF
>TRBV5-1|TRBJ1-6
CASSRVMRLNSPLHF
>TRBV2|TRBJ2-3
CASSDRRGVTDTQYF
>TRBV5-1|TRBJ2-5
CASSLAVAGGPGETQYF
>TRBV14|TRBJ1-1
CASSQGRSQNTEAFF
>TRBV19|TRBJ1-1
CASTRQSGTNTEAFF
>TRBV6-5|TRBJ2-7
CASGGASGLPYEQYF
>TRBV9|TRBJ1-6
CASSAGRVGINSPLHF
>TRBV7-2|TRBJ2-2
CASSSPSGGNTGELFF
>TRBV28|TRBJ1-5
CASSVEGRSNQPQHF
>TRBV7-9|TRBJ1-1
CASSLFRGQGTEAFF
>TRBV7-3|TRBJ2-1
CASSLIAGGGWDEQFF
>TRBV30|TRBJ1-5
CAWSPGSGNQPQHF
>TRBV27|TRBJ2-5
CASSTRQGETQYF
>TRBV2|TRBJ1-5
CASSGDRGREPQHF
>TRBV5-1|TRBJ1-4
CASSTGTVNEKLFF
>TRBV5-6|TRBJ1-2
CASSLFFPLNYGYTF
>TRBV28|TRBJ1-2
CASTPPDRAGGYTF
>TRBV10-3|TRBJ1-5
CAISDREDQPQHF
>TRBV7-9|TRBJ1-2
CASSGRQGRNYGYTF
>TRBV19|TRBJ1-4
CASSISGQGYEKLFF
>TRBV7-8|TRBJ2-2
CASSPANTGELFF
>TRBV3-1/TRBV3-2|TRBJ1-2
CASSQDLRGGDGYTF